The 27 T cell receptor beta chains below all came from one sample that was sequenced in a study of blood T cell repertoires in COVID-19. The method was immunoSEQ multiplex PCR; TCRdb's version includes in-frame clones alone and lacks a portion of them. This table has around 45,000 clones, 85% to 90% appearing once. Sample: peripheral blood. The source of these receptors is a human donor in a cohort sampled during active COVID-19.

V and J are TRBV30 and TRBJ1-1, with TRBD1 identical over 8 bases. J was trimmed by 7 bases and V by 5 bases; bases with no gene match: 6. Per the germline V gene, CDR1 is GTSNPN and CDR2 is SVGIG (reference sequence). The CDR3 loop spans 12 amino acids. The CDR3 sequence is CAWATGAFEAFF. Here the CDR3 DNA reads TGTGCCTGGGCGACAGGGGCCTTTGAAGCTTTCTTT. Combining the CDR3 with reference TRBV30 and TRBJ1-1 gives the whole variable domain SQTIHQWPATLVQPVGSPLSLECTVEGTSNPNLYWYRQAAGRGLQLLFYSVGIGQISSEVPQNLSASRPQDRQFILSSKKLLLSDSGFYLCAWATGAFEAFFGQGTRLTVV.

The gene calls are TRBV4-3 and TRBJ2-3; D perhaps matches TRBD2 (5 bases). The CDR3 covers 14 residues. The germline V and J ends were trimmed by 0 bases and 2 bases, with 6 bases remaining between them. Germline V CDR1 and CDR2: LGHNA, YSLEER. CDR3 region: CASSQDGITDTQYF. CDR3 nucleotide sequence: TGCGCCAGCAGCCAAGACGGGATCACAGATACGCAGTATTTT.

The J gene is TRBJ1-1, the V gene TRBV24-1; possible D gene TRBD1, 5 bases. The CDR3 spans 13 residues. In germline, CDR1 is KGHDR, CDR2 SFDVKD. Trimming removed 4 bases at V and 5 bases at J, with 10 bases between. DNA of the CDR3: TGTGCCACCAGTGACCCCTCAGGGACTGAAGCTTTCTTT. Its translation is CATSDPSGTEAFF.

This chain links TRBV7-9 with TRBJ2-1; TRBD2 matches 8 bases. The CDR3 is 15 residues long. Germline V gene lookup returns CDR1 SEHNR and CDR2 FQNEAQ (reference sequence). With V trimmed by 1 base and J by 9 bases, 8 bases remained unmatched. The CDR3 loop reads CASSLEAGARGEQFF. CDR3 DNA: TGTGCCAGCAGCTTAGAAGCGGGGGCACGGGGTGAGCAGTTCTTC.

The chain has TRBV6-2 or TRBV6-3 and TRBJ1-5; D might be TRBD1 (6 bases). The V and J ends lost 6 bases and 1 base respectively, with 10 bases between them. Germline V gene data show CDR1 as MNHEY and CDR2 as SVGEGT. The CDR3 totals 14 residues. The CDR3 here is CASSVGQSNQPQHF. The DNA of the CDR3 is TGTGCCAGCAGCGTGGGACAAAGCAATCAGCCCCAGCATTTT.

The genes are TRBV3-1 (or the pseudogene TRBV3-2) and TRBJ2-1; 10 positions match TRBD2. Germline trimming cut 0 bases from V and 3 bases from J; bases unmatched to any gene: 8. Germline V gene data show CDR1 as LGHDT and CDR2 as YNNKEL (reference sequence). This CDR3 region has 18 residues. The CDR3 sequence is CASSQDSPGLALYNEQFF. The CDR3 nucleotides read TGTGCCAGCAGCCAAGATTCACCGGGACTAGCGCTCTACAATGAGCAGTTCTTC.

The chain joins TRBV27 to TRBJ2-6; the match to TRBD1 covers 8 bases. CDR1 and CDR2 from the germline V gene are MNHEY and SMNVEV (reference sequence). Unmatched junction bases numbered 9, after V lost 8 bases and J lost 0 bases. The CDR3 loop spans 17 amino acids. CDR3 in DNA: TGTGCCAGCGGTCGGGACAGGACCCGCTCTGGGGCCAACGTCCTGACTTTC. Translation gives CASGRDRTRSGANVLTF.

The chain combines TRBV3-1 (or the pseudogene TRBV3-2) with TRBJ2-3; 7 nucleotides align to TRBD2. The CDR3 runs 15 residues. V gave up 2 bases and J gave up 2 bases; unmatched junction bases: 4. Germline V gene data show CDR1 as LGHDT and CDR2 as YNNKEL (reference sequence). The CDR3 nucleotides are TGTGCCAGCAGCCAATACGGGGGGTACACAGATACGCAGTATTTT. Amino acids: CASSQYGGYTDTQYF.

This clone was picked up one time. The chain has TRBV3-1 (or the pseudogene TRBV3-2) and TRBJ2-5; TRBD2 is a possible D gene (5 bases). Germline loops: CDR1 LGHDT, CDR2 YNNKEL (reference sequence). The V end lost 4 bases, the J end lost 5 bases, and 17 bases lay between the germline ends. This CDR3 comprises 15 residues. The CDR3 DNA is TGTGCCAGCAGCCTCAGGCATTCTAGCCTGGAGACCCAGTACTTC. This encodes CASSLRHSSLETQYF.

The chain uses TRBV7-8 and TRBJ1-2; a possible D gene is TRBD1 (5 bases). V was pared by 6 bases and J by 8 bases, with 19 bases between. This CDR3 comprises 14 residues. CDR1 and CDR2 from the germline V gene are SGHVS and FQNEAQ. CDR3 residues: CASRPTTARGGYTF. CDR3 sequence (DNA): TGTGCCAGCAGACCGACGACAGCCCGGGGGGGCTACACCTTC.

This chain uses TRBV28 with TRBJ1-5; 10 positions match TRBD1. The CDR3 has 18 residues. The trim removed 4 bases at V and 5 bases at J, leaving 14 bases unmatched. Germline V gene lookup returns CDR1 MDHEN and CDR2 SYDVKM. The DNA of the CDR3 is TGTGCCAGCAGTTCCATCGGGACAGGGGTCCGGGTAGATCAGCCCCAGCATTTT. Translating it yields CASSSIGTGVRVDQPQHF.

The chain employs TRBV2 and TRBJ2-7, with 9 bases that match TRBD1. The CDR3 is made up of 13 amino acids. V lost 5 bases, J lost 5 bases, and 4 bases stayed unmatched. Germline V gene sequence: CDR1 SNHLY, CDR2 FYNNEI. The CDR3 here is CASSQTGGNEQYF. CDR3 bases: TGTGCCAGCAGTCAAACAGGGGGCAACGAGCAGTACTTC. Full variable domain (missing parts from reference TRBV2 and TRBJ2-7): EPEVTQTPSHQVTQMGQEVILRCVPISNHLYFYWYRQILGQKVEFLVSFYNNEISEKSEIFDDQFSVERPDGSNFTLKIRSTKLEDSAMYFCASSQTGGNEQYFGPGTRLTVT.

The chain recombines TRBV9 with TRBJ1-2, with D perhaps matching TRBD1 (6 bases). The CDR3 extends over 13 amino acids. V was pared by 3 bases and J by 8 bases, with 14 bases between. CDR1 is SGDLS and CDR2 is YYNGEE in the germline V gene. The CDR3 DNA is TGTGCCAGCAGCGGATACAGGGTGCGCGGCTACACCTTC. Its protein is CASSGYRVRGYTF.

CDR3 DNA sequence: TGTGCCAGCAGCGTGGGACTAGCGGTAGAGACCCAGTACTTC. Protein sequence: CASSVGLAVETQYF. This rearrangement joins TRBV9 to TRBJ2-5; 11 bases are shared with TRBD2. CDR1 is SGDLS and CDR2 is YYNGEE in the germline V gene. The CDR3 sequence is 14 residues long. V trimming: 2 bases; J trimming: 4 bases; junction bases outside the gene matches: 1.

The chain employs TRBV11-3 and TRBJ2-1; the D gene is possibly TRBD1 (5 bases). V lost 1 base and J lost 6, with 7 bases in between. The CDR3 is made up of 13 amino acids. Germline V gene data show CDR1 as SGHNT and CDR2 as YENEEA. The CDR3 reads CASSLAGLNEQFF. CDR3 coding DNA: TGTGCCAGCAGCTTAGCAGGGCTCAATGAGCAGTTCTTC. The variable domain in full, completed from reference TRBV11-3 and TRBJ2-1, reads EAGVVQSPRYKIIEKKQPVAFWCNPISGHNTLYWYLQNLGQGPELLIRYENEEAVDDSQLPKDRFSAERLKGVDSTLKIQPAELGDSAVYLCASSLAGLNEQFFGPGTRLTVL.

This rearrangement joins TRBV5-4 to TRBJ1-5; D is unresolved. From germline, CDR1 is SGHNT and CDR2 YYREEE (reference sequence). This CDR3 spans 16 amino acids. V dropped 0 bases and J dropped 3 bases, with 13 bases sitting between them. The chain's CDR3 is CASSLGGGADNQPQHF. The CDR3 region has the DNA TGTGCCAGCAGCTTGGGGGGAGGAGCAGACAATCAGCCCCAGCATTTT.

The rearrangement links TRBV6-5 to TRBJ1-6, with 8 bases identical to TRBD1. The germline V gene has CDR1 MNHEY and CDR2 SVGAGI. There are 14 residues in the CDR3. V lost 8 bases and J lost 9; bases outside the gene matches: 9. CDR3 sequence: CASGRTGKGSPLHF. The CDR3 region has the DNA TGTGCCAGCGGACGGACAGGGAAGGGTTCACCCCTCCACTTT.

The chain is built from TRBV18 and TRBJ2-3; 9 bases fit TRBD2. Germline V gene sequence: CDR1 KGHSH, CDR2 LQKENI. The CDR3 spans 18 residues. V lost 3 bases and J lost 0; bases outside the gene matches: 10. CDR3 region: CASSPGTSFEPSTDTQYF. The CDR3 nucleotides are TGTGCCAGCTCACCCGGGACTAGCTTCGAACCTAGCACAGATACGCAGTATTTT.

This chain joins TRBV4-1 and TRBJ2-7; TRBD2 is a possible D gene (6 bases). V was pared by 4 bases and J by 3 bases, with 13 bases between. Germline values: CDR1 MGHRA, CDR2 YSYEKL. CDR3 size: 14 residues. The CDR3 here is CASSPGLKGYEQYF. The CDR3 nucleotides read TGCGCCAGCAGCCCGGGACTGAAAGGCTACGAGCAGTACTTC.

The chain is built from TRBV27 and TRBJ1-1, with TRBD1 matching over 7 bases. CDR1 is MNHEY, CDR2 SMNVEV, per germline (reference sequence). The CDR3 is 15 amino acids. V was clipped by 5 bases and J by 3 bases; unmatched bases: 9. The CDR3: CASSPRQGRDTEAFF. For the CDR3, the DNA is TGTGCCAGCAGTCCTAGACAGGGTAGAGACACTGAAGCTTTCTTT.

CDR3 loop: CASSLGLRGEKETQYF. The DNA for the CDR3 is TGTGCCAGCAGCTTAGGTTTGCGGGGGGAGAAAGAGACCCAGTACTTC. The chain uses TRBV11-2 and TRBJ2-5, with 8 nucleotides matching TRBD2. The CDR3 consists of 16 residues. Germline V lookup: CDR1 SGHAT, CDR2 FQNNGV. Germline trimming cut 1 base from V and 3 bases from J; bases unmatched to any gene: 7.

This clone was detected only once. The chain employs TRBV5-4 and TRBJ1-4; D gene unclear. This CDR3 spans 16 amino acids. Deletions cut 6 bases from V and 3 bases from J, with 18 bases between. Germline V CDR1 and CDR2: SGHNT, YYREEE (reference sequence). Here the CDR3 reads CASTPSGVGANEKLFF. CDR3 nucleotide sequence: TGTGCCAGCACCCCCTCCGGGGTCGGAGCTAATGAAAAACTGTTTTTT.

The V and J genes are TRBV27 and TRBJ2-7, with a weak D call TRBD1 (8 bases). The germline V and J ends were trimmed by 4 bases and 0 bases, with 13 bases remaining between them. This CDR3 is 15 amino acids long. The germline V gene has CDR1 MNHEY and CDR2 SMNVEV (reference sequence). This CDR3 reads CASSSGGGGSYEQYF. The CDR3 nucleotides are TGTGCCAGCAGTTCAGGGGGCGGGGGCTCCTACGAGCAGTACTTC.

The V gene is TRBV2, the J gene TRBJ2-7; D assignment may be TRBD1 or TRBD2 (5 bases each). The germline V and J ends were trimmed by 11 bases and 0 bases, with 17 bases remaining between them. Germline CDR1 is SNHLY and CDR2 is FYNNEI. The CDR3 consists of 14 residues. The chain's CDR3 is CAGTRGLSSYEQYF. CDR3 DNA: TGTGCCGGCACTAGGGGCCTGAGCTCCTACGAGCAGTACTTC.

V usage is TRBV7-9 and J usage is TRBJ2-3; D may be TRBD2 (6 bases). The ends were cut back, 5 bases at V and 6 bases at J, with 9 bases in the middle. The CDR3 is 12 amino acids. Per the germline V gene, CDR1 is SEHNR and CDR2 is FQNEAQ (reference sequence). The CDR3, as DNA: TGTGCCAGCAGCCCTGGGAGGGATACGCAGTATTTT. It translates to CASSPGRDTQYF.

This clone has more than one count but fewer than ten. The V gene is TRBV27, the J gene TRBJ1-5; no clear D gene. Trimming took off 2 bases at V and 3 bases at J, with 8 bases between the two ends. The CDR3 has 14 amino acids. Germline CDR1 MNHEY, CDR2 SMNVEV (reference sequence). The CDR3 here is CASSLGGINQPQHF. The CDR3, as DNA: TGTGCCAGCAGTTTAGGAGGAATCAATCAGCCCCAGCATTTT.

This clone was recorded only once. This chain joins TRBV29-1 and TRBJ2-1; a weak D match, TRBD2 (6 bases). V was cut by 1 base and J by 7 bases, with 14 bases left in between. The CDR3 runs 14 residues. Germline V gives CDR1 SQVTM, CDR2 ANQGSEA. The chain's CDR3 is CSVEAGVMVNEQFF. Here the CDR3 DNA reads TGCAGCGTTGAAGCGGGGGTAATGGTTAATGAGCAGTTCTTC.